The source of this TCR beta chain is a study of blood T cell repertoires in COVID-19. Overall study context: The cDNA or gDNA used as material had been derived from T cells, B-cell-depleted T cells, or PBMCs.

In this sample, this clone turned up once. As processed by the authors: Nucleated cell number was recorded as an estimate derived from reference gene primer amplification. TCRdb keeps only in-frame clones here, not all; method: immunoSEQ multiplex PCR. D and trimming were read from the DNA, whereas the V and J calls and clone size are those reported in that table. The table has about 180,000 clones, approximately 89% seen once. The participants were between roughly 18 and 100 years old and came from roughly 25 US areas. In assigning cohorts, the study relied on participant-reported clinical history. Trimming stripped 0 bases from V and 4 bases from J, with 22 bases between. Germline CDR1 is SEHNR and CDR2 is FQNEAQ (reference sequence). CDR3 length: 18 amino acids.

V and J are TRBV7-9 and TRBJ2-7; tentatively, D is TRBD2 (6 bases). The sequenced sample was PBMCs or T cells enriched from blood (not recorded which). The origin of this receptor is a woman aged 40-49 years with acute COVID-19. The CDR3 DNA is TGTGCCAGCAGCTTAGCAAGTTGGTCGGGAGAGGCCATTTACGAGCAGTACTTC. Its translation: CASSLASWSGEAIYEQYF.